The clone carrying this T cell receptor beta chain was counted many times. The sample belongs to a study of regulatory T cells in long-lasting Graves disease. The CDR3 contains 13 residues. V lost 6 bases and J 2 bases, leaving 11 bases between the germline ends. Time point specified: newly diagnosed GD, antithyroid drugs for less than 3 months. Preparation of the TCR library used RNA extracted from PBMCs. Construction of the TCR beta libraries employed iRepertoire HTBI primers in conjunction with Arm-PCR of CDR3 regions. TCRdb reprocessed the multiplex PCR reads with MiXCR, giving one entry per CDR3 protein. The table includes roughly 420,000 distinct CDR3 sequences, less than 20% detected once. These records were also assigned to another study, of T cells in Graves' hyperthyroidism and ophthalmopathy.

The clonotype originates from a young woman with Graves disease. V and J are TRBV12-3 or TRBV12-4 and TRBJ2-7, with no clear D. Material: peripheral blood mononuclear cells (PBMCs), obtained at new diagnosis, from a patient treated with antithyroid drugs. The CDR3 reads CASRPRPPYEQYF. The CDR3 coding sequence is TGTGCCAGCAGACCAAGACCCCCCTACGAGCAGTACTTC.